The rows below give T cell receptor delta chains drawn from one sample of a study of gamma-delta T cells after stem cell transplantation. TCRdb reran clone calling via CATT on the RT-PCR reads. The sample contains some 2,000 delta-chain clones, roughly a third of which appear only once. The sample comprised gamma-delta T cells. Receptors originate from a human donor. It is not recorded whose cells these are; they may come from a transplant donor. Both conserved end residues are part of each CDR3. A D gene is named only where the DNA matches it firmly. Some rows mark clone size as missing; the rest say once, few, many or name a class of expanded clone.

CDR3nt,CDR3aa,d_gene,v_gene,abundance,j_gene
TGTGCTCTTGGGGAGATACGCACCCTATACCACTGGGGGATAAATAAACTCATCTTT,CALGEIRTLYHWGINKLIF,TRDD3,TRDV1,.,TRDJ1
TGTGCCTGTTGGGGGATAGGCGCCGATAAACTCATCTTT,CACWGIGADKLIF,TRDD3,TRDV2,.,TRDJ1
TGTGCCTGTGACACGCTGGGGGATACCCCGACCGATAAACTCATCTTT,CACDTLGDTPTDKLIF,TRDD3,TRDV2,.,TRDJ1
TGTGCCTGTGATCCTGTACTTAGCTCCTGGGACACCCGACAGATGTTTTTC,CACDPVLSSWDTRQMFF,.,TRDV2,few,TRDJ3
TGTGCCTGTGACCCAATTACTGGGGGATATCGCTCCTGGGACACCCGACAGATGTTTTTC,CACDPITGGYRSWDTRQMFF,TRDD3,TRDV2,.,TRDJ3
TGTGCCTGTGACACCGTTAGTGGGGGATACGACACCGATAAACTCATCTTT,CACDTVSGGYDTDKLIF,TRDD3,TRDV2,few,TRDJ1
TGTGCCTGTGACCCTATACCTACCCCGCTTATGGGGGATACGCCGGAAGGAGGAACCGATAAACTCATCTTT,CACDPIPTPLMGDTPEGGTDKLIF,TRDD3,TRDV2,.,TRDJ1
TGTGCCTGCGAAGAAATGCCTTCCTCTGGGGGATACGCTTTACACCTACCTCGTTCACTCATCTTT,CACEEMPSSGGYALHLPRSLIF,TRDD3,TRDV2,once,TRDJ1
TGTGCCTGTGACACATTACTCCCCACTGGGTCGGGCGATAAACTCATCTTT,CACDTLLPTGSGDKLIF,.,TRDV2,.,TRDJ1
TGTGCCTGTGATCCCCTACGGGGGATCCGGAGCTCCTGGGACACCCGACAGATGTTTTTC,CACDPLRGIRSSWDTRQMFF,TRDD3,TRDV2,.,TRDJ3
TGTGCCTGTGACACCGCAGGGGGGATCCTCAGCTCCTGTGACACCCGCCCGATGTTTTTC,CACDTAGGILSSCDTRPMFF,TRDD3,TRDV2,.,TRDJ3
TGTGCCTGTGACACCGTCCAGTCATCCAGGGGGTACACCGATAAACTCATCTTT,CACDTVQSSRGYTDKLIF,.,TRDV2,.,TRDJ1
TGTGCCTGTGACTCCATTACCCCCGGTTCTGCAGGCGATAAACTCATCTTT,CACDSITPGSAGDKLIF,.,TRDV2,large,TRDJ1
TGTGCCTGTGACACTCTGGGGGATACGCTCAGCTCCTGTGACACCCGCCCGATGTTTTTC,CACDTLGDTLSSCDTRPMFF,TRDD3,TRDV2,.,TRDJ3
TGTGCCTGTGACACCGTCGGACTGGGGGGGCCGTACACCGATAAACTCATCTTT,CACDTVGLGGPYTDKLIF,TRDD3,TRDV2,few,TRDJ1
TGTGCCTGTGACACGGCTGGGGAGAGCTCCTGGGACACCCGGCAGATGTTTTTC,CACDTAGESSWDTRQMFF,.,TRDV2,.,TRDJ3
TGTGCCTGTGACTCCGTACTGGGGGATACCCAGTACACCGATAAACTCATCTTT,CACDSVLGDTQYTDKLIF,TRDD3,TRDV2,medium-sized,TRDJ1
TGTGCCTGTGAGTTACTGGGGGCCACGGGGCCCGATAAACTCATCTTT,CACELLGATGPDKLIF,TRDD3,TRDV2,hyperexpanded,TRDJ1
TGTGCCTGTGTTTTACTGGGGGATACGAGACTCATCTTT,CACVLLGDTRLIF,TRDD3,TRDV2,few,TRDJ1
TGTGCCTGTGACACCATAAGGCTGGGGATAAAGGGCGACACCGATAAACTCATCTTT,CACDTIRLGIKGDTDKLIF,TRDD3,TRDV2,few,TRDJ1
TGTGCCTGTGACACCCTCGTACTGGGGGATACGCGCACCGATAAACTCATCTTT,CACDTLVLGDTRTDKLIF,TRDD3,TRDV2,few,TRDJ1
TGTGCCTGTGACAGCATTACTGGGGGTCAGACCGATAAACTCATCTTT,CACDSITGGQTDKLIF,TRDD3,TRDV2,few,TRDJ1
TGTGCCTGTGAGAAACTGGGGGATCCAACCGATAAACTCATCTTT,CACEKLGDPTDKLIF,TRDD3,TRDV2,medium-sized,TRDJ1
TGTGCCTGTGACACACTAGGGCCACGCGGGCCCGATAAACTCATCTTT,CACDTLGPRGPDKLIF,.,TRDV2,.,TRDJ1
TGTGCCTGTGACACCGTGGATTCCGACTCCCGGGACACCCGACAGATGTTCTTC,CACDTVDSDSRDTRQMFF,.,TRDV2,once,TRDJ3
TGTGCCTGTGACCCGGTACTGGGAACCGATAAACTCATCTTT,CACDPVLGTDKLIF,.,TRDV2,medium-sized,TRDJ1
TGTGCCTGTGACCCACTGGGGGATACGAACACCGATAAACTCATCTTT,CACDPLGDTNTDKLIF,TRDD3,TRDV2,large,TRDJ1
TGTGCCTGTGACCCGCTGGGGGCCGCGTCCCGTTCGGTGTACACCGATAAACTCATCTTT,CACDPLGAASRSVYTDKLIF,TRDD3,TRDV2,large,TRDJ1
TGTGCCTGTGACACCCTGGGGGATACGCGAACCGATAAACTCATCTTT,CACDTLGDTRTDKLIF,TRDD3,TRDV2,large,TRDJ1
TGTGCCTGTGATATTATTCCGAGTACTGGGGGATACGCCCCGTACACCGATAAACTCATCTTT,CACDIIPSTGGYAPYTDKLIF,TRDD3,TRDV2,.,TRDJ1
TGTGCCTGTGACACCGTGCGATGGGGGGATAGAGCCACCGATAAACTCATCTTT,CACDTVRWGDRATDKLIF,TRDD3,TRDV2,.,TRDJ1
TGTGCCTGTGACACTCTGGGGGATACGCGGGCGGTGTCCGATAAACTCATCTTT,CACDTLGDTRAVSDKLIF,TRDD3,TRDV2,large,TRDJ1
TGTGCCTGTGACACCGCAGGGGGGATCCTCAGCTCCTGGGACACCCGACAGATGTTTTTC,CACDTAGGILSSWDTRQMFF,TRDD3,TRDV2,medium-sized,TRDJ3
TGTGCCTGTGACCCGGTACTGGGGGATACTTCAGATAAACTCATCTTT,CACDPVLGDTSDKLIF,TRDD3,TRDV2,.,TRDJ1
TGTGCCTGTGACACGGTGGGGGATACTGAGACCGATAAACTCATCTTT,CACDTVGDTETDKLIF,TRDD3,TRDV2,large,TRDJ1
TGTGCCTGTGACTCACTGGGGGATGAACGGACCGATAAACTCATCTTT,CACDSLGDERTDKLIF,TRDD3,TRDV2,large,TRDJ1